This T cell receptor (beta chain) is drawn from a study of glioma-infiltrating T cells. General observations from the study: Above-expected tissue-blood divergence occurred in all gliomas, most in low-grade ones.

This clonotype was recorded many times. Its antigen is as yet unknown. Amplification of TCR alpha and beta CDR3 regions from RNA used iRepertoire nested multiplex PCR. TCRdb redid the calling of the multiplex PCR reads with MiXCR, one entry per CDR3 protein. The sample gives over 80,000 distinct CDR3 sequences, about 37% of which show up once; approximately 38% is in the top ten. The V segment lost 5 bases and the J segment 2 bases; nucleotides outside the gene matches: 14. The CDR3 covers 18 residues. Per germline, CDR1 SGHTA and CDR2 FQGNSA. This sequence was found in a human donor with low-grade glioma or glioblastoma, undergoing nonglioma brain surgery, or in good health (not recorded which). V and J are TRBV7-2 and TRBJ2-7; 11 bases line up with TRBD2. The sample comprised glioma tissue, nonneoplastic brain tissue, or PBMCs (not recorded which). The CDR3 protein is CASSPGTSGSGLPYEQYF. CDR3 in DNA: TGTGCCAGCAGCCCCGGGACTAGCGGTTCAGGGCTTCCCTACGAGCAGTACTTC. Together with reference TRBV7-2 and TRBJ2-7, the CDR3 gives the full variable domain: GAGVSQSPSNKVTEKGKDVELRCDPISGHTALYWYRQSLGQGLEFLIYFQGNSAPDKSGLPSDRFSAERTGGSVSTLTIQRTQQEDSAVYLCASSPGTSGSGLPYEQYFGPGTRLTVT.